The 30 T cell receptor beta chains reported below all come from one sample, sequenced in a study of molecular identifiers for immune sequencing clone quantification. TCRdb passed the PCR reads through MiXCR, listing each CDR3 protein once. This table has fewer than 100,000 distinct CDR3 sequences, roughly a fifth appearing once. Sequenced: naive CD8+ T cells from blood, with Jurkat cell RNA spiked in. Described subset: FACS-sorted CD8+CD4-CCR7+CD45RA+ naive T cells. These receptors were taken from a human donor in good health. Some libraries in this study had Jurkat cell RNA spiked in.

The sample holds many counts of this clonotype. This chain uses TRBV25-1 with TRBJ2-7; weak D call: TRBD1 (6 bases). CDR1 is MGHDK, CDR2 SYGVNS, per germline. V lost 2 bases and J lost 5, with 16 bases in between. This CDR3 contains 15 residues. This chain's CDR3 is CASSEPSDSNDEQYF. Here the CDR3 DNA reads TGTGCCAGCAGTGAACCCTCGGACAGTAACGACGAGCAGTACTTC.

This clonotype was counted ten times or more. CDR3 DNA sequence: TGCGCCAGCAGCTCCCCTCCGTACAATGAGCAGTTCTTC. Amino acid sequence: CASSSPPYNEQFF. J is TRBJ2-1 and V is TRBV5-1, with unresolved D. The CDR3 runs to 13 residues. Germline lookup yields CDR1 SGHRS and CDR2 YFSETQ. V dropped 3 bases and J dropped 4 bases, with 8 bases sitting between them.

Many counts were recorded for this clonotype. This rearrangement joins TRBV6-5 to TRBJ2-5; 10 bases fit TRBD1. From germline, CDR1 is MNHEY and CDR2 SVGAGI. The J segment lost 5 bases and the V segment lost 5 bases, leaving 8 bases of the junction unmatched. The CDR3 is made up of 15 amino acids. The CDR3 nucleotides read TGTGCCAGCAGTCACGACAGGGGGCGGGAGGAGACCCAGTACTTC. Translated, it gives CASSHDRGREETQYF.

V gene TRBV28 combines with J gene TRBJ2-1; D remains unclear. There are 12 residues in the CDR3. The V end lost 3 bases, the J end lost 5 bases, and 5 bases lay between the germline ends. CDR1 is MDHEN, CDR2 SYDVKM, per germline. The CDR3 region has the DNA TGTGCCAGCAGTTTTGGGGACAATGAGCAGTTCTTC. It is translated as CASSFGDNEQFF.

Turning to this clonotype: This clone may be a read error of a much larger clone one base away. The gene calls are TRBV5-3 and TRBJ2-7; D not resolved. TRBV5-3 is identified as an open reading frame with a role that is uncertain. The CDR3 sequence is 13 residues long. Trimming took 8 bases from V and 6 from J, leaving 18 bases between them. The CDR3 DNA follows: TGTGCCAGCGGCTCCATGCTAATTGGCGAGCAGTACTTC. Translation gives CASGSMLIGEQYF.

This chain links TRBV28 with TRBJ2-5, with 7 bases lining up with TRBD2. This CDR3 spans 15 amino acids. Germline trimming cut 7 bases from V and 1 base from J; bases unmatched to any gene: 9. CDR1 MDHEN and CDR2 SYDVKM come from the germline V gene. CDR3 amino acids: CASTLRELGQETQYF. The CDR3 bases are TGTGCCAGCACCTTGCGGGAGTTGGGCCAAGAGACCCAGTACTTC.

This clonotype has at least ten counts. The chain recombines TRBV20-1 with TRBJ1-1, with D tentatively TRBD1 (5 bases). Deletions cut 5 bases from V and 5 bases from J, with 12 bases between. Germline V lookup: CDR1 DFQATT, CDR2 SNEGSKA (reference sequence). The CDR3 is 12 residues long. CDR3 nucleotides: TGCAGTGCTTTCGGGGGGGGGACTGAAGCTTTCTTT. Translating it yields CSAFGGGTEAFF.

On this clonotype: A much larger clone is a single base away; this may be a read error. This chain uses TRBV4-3 with TRBJ2-7, with 9 bases aligning to TRBD1. The junction had 17 bases not matched to a gene; V was cut back by 1 base and J by 4 bases. Germline assignment: CDR1 LGHNA and CDR2 YSLEER. CDR3 length: 19 amino acids. The CDR3 region has the DNA TGCGCCAGCAGCCAAGGTATGGGGGAAACCGGGACAGGGTCATACGAGCAGTACTTC. This sequence encodes CASSQGMGETGTGSYEQYF.

This sequence joins TRBV24-1 and TRBJ2-2; tentatively, D is TRBD1 (7 bases). Germline CDR1 KGHDR, CDR2 SFDVKD. This CDR3 contains 17 residues. The germline V and J ends were trimmed by 4 bases and 3 bases, with 17 bases remaining between them. The CDR3 is CATSEPEEGADTGELFF. CDR3 bases: TGTGCCACCAGTGAACCTGAGGAGGGGGCGGACACCGGGGAGCTGTTTTTT.

On this clonotype itself: Compared with germline, one end of the junction differs, possibly owing to a read error. V is TRBV19 and J is TRBJ2-1; D ambiguous. There are 13 residues in the CDR3. CDR1 and CDR2 from the germline V gene are LNHDA and SQIVND (reference sequence). In nucleotides, the CDR3 is TGTGCCAGTGGTATAGATCTCTCCAATGAGCAGTTCTTC. Translated: CASGIDLSNEQFF.

This clonotype was observed many times. This chain links TRBV10-3 with TRBJ2-3; 12 bases are shared with TRBD2. Germline V gene data show CDR1 as ENHRY and CDR2 as SYGVKD. CDR3 length equals 15 residues. V gave up 5 bases and J gave up 4 bases; unmatched junction bases: 4. CDR3 protein: CAISLLAGGPDTQYF. CDR3 in DNA: TGTGCCATCAGTCTACTAGCGGGGGGTCCAGATACGCAGTATTTT.

This clonotype was counted at least ten times. The chain combines TRBV7-9 with TRBJ1-3; a possible D gene is TRBD1 (5 bases). Trimming took 5 bases from V and 2 from J, leaving 13 bases between them. The CDR3 is 15 amino acids. Germline V gives CDR1 SEHNR, CDR2 FQNEAQ (reference sequence). The CDR3 coding sequence is TGTGCCAGCAGCCCGTCCGGGACTCCTGGAAACACCATATATTTT. Its protein product is CASSPSGTPGNTIYF. Using reference TRBV7-9 and TRBJ1-3 for the parts outside the CDR3, the full variable domain is DTGVSQNPRHKITKRGQNVTFRCDPISEHNRLYWYRQTLGQGPEFLTYFQNEAQLEKSRLLSDRFSAERPKGSFSTLEIQRTEQGDSAMYLCASSPSGTPGNTIYFGEGSWLTVV.

V gene TRBV5-5 combines with J gene TRBJ2-1; no definite D call. The CDR3 contains 15 residues. The V end lost 1 base, the J end lost 6 bases, and 14 bases lay between the germline ends. Looked up from germline, CDR1 is SGHKS and CDR2 is YYEKEE (reference sequence). The CDR3 coding sequence is TGTGCCAGCAGCTTGTACGCGACTCGGGTCAATGAGCAGTTCTTC. This codes for CASSLYATRVNEQFF.

The chain joins TRBV6-5 to TRBJ2-5, with D possibly being TRBD1 (5 bases). This CDR3 comprises 15 residues. V was pared by 0 bases and J by 2 bases, with 10 bases between. Looked up from germline, CDR1 is MNHEY and CDR2 is SVGAGI. The CDR3 DNA sequence: TGTGCCAGCAGTTACTCGATGGGGCAGCAAGAGACCCAGTACTTC. Protein: CASSYSMGQQETQYF.

The CDR3 reads CASSLKPAGTIGTEAFF. In nucleotides, the CDR3 is TGTGCCAGCAGCTTAAAGCCGGCCGGGACGATTGGCACTGAAGCTTTCTTT. The chain has TRBV7-8 and TRBJ1-1, with D possibly TRBD1 on 5 matching bases. Trimming took 2 bases from V and 4 from J, leaving 20 bases between them. Germline V gives CDR1 SGHVS, CDR2 FQNEAQ. This CDR3 spans 17 amino acids.

This clonotype was recorded a few times. The chain couples TRBV9 to TRBJ1-2; 9 positions match TRBD1. Per the germline V gene, CDR1 is SGDLS and CDR2 is YYNGEE. The CDR3 loop spans 13 amino acids. V lost 3 bases to trimming and J lost 8 bases; unmatched junction nucleotides: 5. Here the CDR3 DNA reads TGTGCCAGCAGCGGGGACAGGGTTTACGGCTACACCTTC. Amino acid sequence: CASSGDRVYGYTF.

The table lists this clonotype with many counts. The CDR3 loop reads CASSFGGTEAFF. The DNA of the CDR3 is TGTGCCAGCAGTTTTGGGGGCACTGAAGCTTTCTTT. The V gene is TRBV12-3 or TRBV12-4, the J gene TRBJ1-1, with a tentative D call TRBD1 (5 bases). Trimming cost V 3 bases and J 4 bases, with 6 bases left between them. The CDR3 runs to 12 residues.

The rearrangement joins TRBV25-1 to TRBJ2-1, with D perhaps TRBD2 (5 bases). The CDR3 runs to 13 residues. Germline V CDR1 and CDR2: MGHDK, SYGVNS. V lost 2 bases, J lost 9 bases, and 11 bases lay in between. CDR3 sequence (DNA): TGTGCCAGCAGTGAAGGGAGTCTGCTTGAGCAGTTCTTC. Protein: CASSEGSLLEQFF.

This clonotype was recorded once. Just one base apart from a much larger clone, this may be a read error. The chain employs TRBV5-6 and TRBJ1-5; a possible D gene is TRBD1 (5 bases). This CDR3 is built from 14 residues. V was pared by 2 bases and J by 7 bases, with 13 bases between. Germline V gives CDR1 SGHDT, CDR2 YYEEEE. The CDR3 loop is CASSFSGGEQPQHF. DNA for the CDR3: TGTGCCAGCAGCTTTTCGGGGGGAGAACAGCCCCAGCATTTT.

This clonotype was recorded at least ten times. The chain uses TRBV9 and TRBJ1-1; no clear D gene. The CDR3 length is 14 residues. V shed 0 bases and J shed 8 bases, with 14 bases lying between them. The germline V gene encodes CDR1 SGDLS and CDR2 YYNGEE. CDR3 residues: CASSVAGRSREAFF. In DNA, the CDR3 is TGTGCCAGCAGCGTAGCGGGCAGAAGCCGAGAAGCTTTCTTT.

This clonotype was detected a few times. V usage is TRBV15 and J usage is TRBJ2-3; TRBD1 might be the D (5 bases). Looked up from germline, CDR1 is LNHNV and CDR2 is YYDKDF (reference sequence). V lost 7 bases to trimming and J lost 1 base, with 18 bases between them. CDR3 length equals 16 residues. In DNA form, the CDR3 reads TGTGCCACCACGCGAACCAAGGGGTTTGGCACAGATACGCAGTATTTT. Translating gives CATTRTKGFGTDTQYF.

This clonotype was found many times. This chain's CDR3 is CASSGDGANEKLFF. The CDR3 DNA is TGTGCCAGCAGCGGAGACGGAGCGAATGAAAAACTGTTTTTT. This chain links TRBV5-4 with TRBJ1-4; D call uncertain. The CDR3 is 14 amino acids. V shed 4 bases and J shed 5 bases, with 12 bases lying between them. The germline V gene has CDR1 SGHNT and CDR2 YYREEE (reference sequence).

Concerning this clonotype itself: Possible read error: a much larger clone is one base away. CDR3 in amino acids: CASSLVYPGGGTDMQYF. CDR3 nucleotide sequence: TGTGCCAGCAGCTTAGTTTATCCGGGAGGCGGAACAGATATGCAGTATTTT. This chain uses TRBV7-6 with TRBJ2-3; 7 nucleotides match TRBD2. CDR3 length: 17 residues. Germline V gene lookup returns CDR1 SGHVS and CDR2 FNYEAQ.

This chain uses TRBV7-9 with TRBJ2-1, with 7 bases identical to TRBD1. Trimming took 3 bases from V and 10 from J; bases not matched to a gene: 3. CDR1 and CDR2 from the germline V gene are SEHNR and FQNEAQ (reference sequence). The CDR3 covers 12 residues. The CDR3 DNA sequence: TGTGCCAGCAGCTTGCCGGACAGGGAGCAGTTCTTC. It encodes CASSLPDREQFF.

This rearrangement joins TRBV11-2 to TRBJ1-6; no definite D call. The CDR3 loop spans 16 amino acids. Trimming took off 4 bases at V and 8 bases at J, with 18 bases between the two ends. From germline, CDR1 is SGHAT and CDR2 FQNNGV. The CDR3 protein is CASSSIPRGYDSPLHF. The CDR3 DNA is TGTGCCAGCAGCTCCATACCCCGCGGTTATGATTCACCCCTCCACTTT.

This clonotype showed up many times. The genes are TRBV28 and TRBJ2-2; possibly TRBD1 for D (6 bases). Germline V CDR1 and CDR2: MDHEN, SYDVKM. The CDR3 runs 16 residues. Trimming removed 3 bases at V and 0 bases at J, with 11 bases between. CDR3 protein: CASSFAQGPNTGELFF. The CDR3 DNA follows: TGTGCCAGCAGTTTCGCGCAGGGGCCGAACACCGGGGAGCTGTTTTTT.

This clonotype has a count of ten or more. CDR3 protein: CASSHGHRMILNTEAFF. In DNA form, the CDR3 reads TGTGCCAGCAGCCATGGGCACAGGATGATCTTGAACACTGAAGCTTTCTTT. The chain employs TRBV6-5 and TRBJ1-1, with D possibly matching TRBD1 (5 bases). Trimming shortened V by 6 bases and J by 0 bases, and 20 bases separated the two germline ends. The CDR3 is 17 residues long. CDR1 MNHEY and CDR2 SVGAGI come from the germline V gene.

The table lists this clonotype with many counts. The V gene is TRBV5-4, the J gene TRBJ2-3; 9 nucleotides match TRBD2. Germline trimming cut 2 bases from V and 2 bases from J; bases unmatched to any gene: 3. This CDR3 comprises 15 residues. CDR1 and CDR2 (germline): SGHNT, YYREEE (reference sequence). This chain's CDR3 is CASSFSGGYTDTQYF. The CDR3 nucleotides are TGTGCCAGCAGCTTTAGCGGGGGATACACAGATACGCAGTATTTT.

This clonotype was detected many times. V is TRBV7-2 and J is TRBJ1-3; weak D call: TRBD1 (6 bases). The germline CDR1 and CDR2 sequences are SGHTA and FQGNSA. The CDR3 sequence is 17 residues long. V lost 0 bases and J lost 1, with 13 bases in between. This chain's CDR3 is CASSLAWTAVSGNTIYF. The CDR3, as DNA: TGTGCCAGCAGCTTAGCTTGGACAGCAGTATCTGGAAACACCATATATTTT.

This clonotype has more than one count but fewer than ten. The chain recombines TRBV2 with TRBJ2-7, with a possible D match to TRBD2 (7 bases). CDR1 is SNHLY, CDR2 FYNNEI, per germline. Deletions cut 3 bases from V and 2 bases from J, with 17 bases between. The CDR3 has 16 residues. In nucleotides, the CDR3 is TGTGCCAGCAGTGACGGAGGGGGAGGGACCCCCTACGAGCAGTACTTC. It translates to CASSDGGGGTPYEQYF. Using reference TRBV2 and TRBJ2-7 for the parts outside the CDR3, the full variable domain is EPEVTQTPSHQVTQMGQEVILRCVPISNHLYFYWYRQILGQKVEFLVSFYNNEISEKSEIFDDQFSVERPDGSNFTLKIRSTKLEDSAMYFCASSDGGGGTPYEQYFGPGTRLTVT.